This T cell receptor beta chain came from a study of blood T cells in healthy people across ages. Using a J-beta primer mix together with a sample-barcoded 5' primer, a second PCR was run for roughly 6 to 11 cycles. TCRdb reanalysed the 5' RACE reads using MiXCR and keeps one entry per CDR3 protein. The sample contains 980,000 or so distinct CDR3 sequences, roughly 43% of which appear only once. Per-sample yields of isolated PBMCs were at least 7 million. As regards this clonotype: Its antigen is undetermined.

Study-level findings and limits: Across the age range, TCR beta diversity per million T cells fell in a roughly linear way.

The germline V gene has CDR1 SGDLS and CDR2 YYNGEE. The V and J ends lost 4 bases and 4 bases respectively, with 29 bases between them. The CDR3 spans 19 residues. Sample: blood. The rearrangement joins TRBV9 to TRBJ1-1; D possibly corresponds to TRBD1 (5 bases). This clonotype was obtained from a man younger than 45 in good health. In DNA form, the CDR3 reads TGTGCCAGCAGCCCTCAGGTCGGGACCCCCCCTCTTAGAGGCACTGAAGCTTTCTTT. Translating it yields CASSPQVGTPPLRGTEAFF.